Presented here are 8 T cell receptor beta chains from one specimen sequenced in a study of early T cells in non-severe SARS-CoV-2 infection. TCRdb ran MiXCR on the 5' RACE reads and lists one entry per CDR3 protein. Altogether roughly 54,000 distinct CDR3 sequences are present, approximately 12% being singletons, with the ten largest covering about 5%. Sequencing used whole blood. Every receptor here comes from an adult who was a healthcare worker with PCR-confirmed SARS-CoV-2 infection or an uninfected control (not recorded which).

V is TRBV12-3 or TRBV12-4 and J is TRBJ2-7; TRBD1 aligns across 9 bases. There are 14 residues in the CDR3. With V trimmed by 5 bases and J by 2 bases, 4 bases remained unmatched. The CDR3 reads CASSPWTGAYEQYF. In DNA form, the CDR3 reads TGTGCCAGCAGTCCATGGACAGGGGCCTACGAGCAGTACTTC.

This clonotype turned up a few times. The chain links TRBV12-3 or TRBV12-4 to TRBJ2-1; 7 bases align to TRBD2. V gave up 4 bases and J gave up 6 bases; unmatched junction bases: 6. The CDR3 is made up of 14 amino acids. Written as DNA, the CDR3 is TGTGCCAGCAGTTCCGGCGGGAGTCTCAATGAGCAGTTCTTC. It yields the protein CASSSGGSLNEQFF.

The chain links TRBV29-1 to TRBJ2-7; TRBD2 might be the D (5 bases). The ends were cut back, 3 bases at V and 2 bases at J, with 11 bases in the middle. Germline V gives CDR1 SQVTM, CDR2 ANQGSEA. The CDR3 spans 13 residues. As DNA, the CDR3 is TGCAGCGTTGATGAAGGGAGCCCCTACGAGCAGTACTTC. Translation: CSVDEGSPYEQYF.

This clonotype was recorded a few times. This chain's CDR3 is CSAPRGNTEAFF. CDR3 in DNA: TGCAGTGCTCCCAGGGGGAACACTGAAGCTTTCTTT. The chain recombines TRBV20-1 with TRBJ1-1; a possible D gene is TRBD1 (6 bases). CDR3 length: 12 amino acids. Germline V lookup: CDR1 DFQATT, CDR2 SNEGSKA (reference sequence). Trimming took off 5 bases at V and 1 base at J, with 8 bases between the two ends.

The chain links TRBV7-6 to TRBJ2-5; D remains unclear. Germline V gene lookup returns CDR1 SGHVS and CDR2 FNYEAQ. Trimming cost V 1 base and J 7 bases, with 13 bases left between them. This CDR3 has 14 residues. The CDR3 here is CASSLGNQEWTQYF. CDR3 nucleotide sequence: TGTGCCAGCAGCTTAGGAAACCAAGAGTGGACCCAGTACTTC.

There are a few counts of this clonotype. In DNA, the CDR3 is TGTGCCAGCAGATGGGATACTAGCACAGATACGCAGTATTTT. The encoded protein is CASRWDTSTDTQYF. This sequence joins TRBV6-1 and TRBJ2-3; no definite D call. Germline values: CDR1 MNHNS, CDR2 SASEGT. The CDR3 is 14 residues long. V lost 6 bases to trimming and J lost 0 bases, with 10 bases between them.

This clonotype came up many times. The rearrangement joins TRBV20-1 to TRBJ1-3; TRBD1 matches 7 bases. The junction had 17 bases not matched to a gene; V was cut back by 6 bases and J by 0 bases. Germline V gene sequence: CDR1 DFQATT, CDR2 SNEGSKA (reference sequence). The CDR3 is 18 amino acids. The CDR3 region is CSASGQSTLLISGNTIYF. The CDR3 coding sequence is TGCAGTGCGTCGGGACAGTCCACTCTCCTTATCTCTGGAAACACCATATATTTT.

The chain links TRBV6-5 to TRBJ1-2, with D hard to call. CDR1 and CDR2 (germline): MNHEY, SVGAGI. Deletions cut 2 bases from V and 7 bases from J, with 17 bases between. The length of the CDR3 is 15 residues. This CDR3 is CASSYGRRGLAGYTF. The CDR3, as DNA: TGTGCCAGCAGTTACGGTAGGCGCGGGCTGGCTGGCTACACCTTC.